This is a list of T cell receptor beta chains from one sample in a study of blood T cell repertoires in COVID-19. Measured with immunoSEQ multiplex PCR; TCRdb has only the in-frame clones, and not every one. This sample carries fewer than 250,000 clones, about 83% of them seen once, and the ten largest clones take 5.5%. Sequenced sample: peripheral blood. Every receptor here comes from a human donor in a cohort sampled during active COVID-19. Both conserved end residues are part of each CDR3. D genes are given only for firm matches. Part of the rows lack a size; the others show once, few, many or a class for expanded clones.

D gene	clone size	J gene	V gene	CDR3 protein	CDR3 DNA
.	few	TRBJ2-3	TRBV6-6	CASRLQQTDTQYF	TGTGCCAGCAGATTACAGCAGACAGATACGCAGTATTTT
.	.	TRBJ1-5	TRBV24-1	CATSESGQSEPQHF	TGTGCCACCAGTGAGTCGGGACAATCGGAGCCCCAGCATTTT
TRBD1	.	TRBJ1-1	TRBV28	CASSSRDRGWKTEAFF	TGTGCCAGCAGTTCCCGGGACAGGGGCTGGAAAACTGAAGCTTTCTTT
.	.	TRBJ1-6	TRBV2	CASTGAGKSDSPLHF	TGTGCCAGCACCGGTGCGGGAAAGTCAGACTCACCCCTCCACTTT
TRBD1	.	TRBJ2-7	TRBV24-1	CATSGQGNHEQYF	TGTGCCACCAGTGGACAGGGTAACCACGAGCAGTACTTC
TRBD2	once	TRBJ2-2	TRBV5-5	CASSLGGGGNTGELFF	TGTGCCAGCAGCTTGGGCGGGGGAGGTAACACCGGGGAGCTGTTTTTT
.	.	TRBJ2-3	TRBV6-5	CASGRREDTQYF	TGTGCCAGCGGGAGGCGGGAAGATACGCAGTATTTT
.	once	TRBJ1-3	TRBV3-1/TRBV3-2	CASSQSQGRITIYF	TGTGCCAGCAGCCAAAGCCAGGGGCGTATCACCATATATTTT
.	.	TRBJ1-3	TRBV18	CASSPPGGAPGNTIYF	TGTGCCAGCTCACCACCGGGTGGGGCCCCTGGAAACACCATATATTTT
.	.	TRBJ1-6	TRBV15	CATSSFSGDSPLHF	TGTGCCACCAGCAGCTTCTCGGGAGATTCACCCCTCCACTTT
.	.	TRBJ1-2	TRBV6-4	CASSDEAGRATGYTF	TGTGCCAGCAGTGACGAGGCCGGGAGGGCGACGGGCTACACCTTC
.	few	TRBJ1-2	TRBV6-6	CASNQEYGYTF	TGTGCCAGCAATCAGGAATATGGCTACACCTTC
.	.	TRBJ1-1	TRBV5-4	CASSLGGQGGTEAFF	TGTGCCAGCAGCTTGGGGGGCCAGGGTGGTACTGAAGCTTTCTTT
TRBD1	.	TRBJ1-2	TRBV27	CASGHRGGNYGYTF	TGTGCCAGCGGCCACAGGGGAGGTAACTATGGCTACACCTTC
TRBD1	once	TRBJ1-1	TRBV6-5	CASSFSQGTEAFF	TGTGCCAGCAGTTTCTCACAGGGGACTGAAGCTTTCTTT
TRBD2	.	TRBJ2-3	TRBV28	CATSGTSGTADTQYF	TGTGCCACGAGCGGGACTAGCGGGACGGCAGATACGCAGTATTTT
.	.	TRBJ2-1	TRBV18	CASSPGGSNEQFF	TGTGCCAGCTCACCAGGGGGGAGCAATGAGCAGTTCTTC
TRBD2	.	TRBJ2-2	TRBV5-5	CASLLAGGGTGELFF	TGTGCCAGTCTGCTAGCGGGAGGTGGCACCGGGGAGCTGTTTTTT
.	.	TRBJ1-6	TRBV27	CASSPQTGKSPLHF	TGTGCCAGCAGTCCCCAGACAGGAAAATCACCCCTCCACTTT
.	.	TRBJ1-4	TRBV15	CATSRDTEKLFF	TGTGCCACCAGCAGGGACACTGAAAAACTGTTTTTT
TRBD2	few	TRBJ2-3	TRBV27	CARFRASGSCIDTQYF	TGTGCTCGGTTTAGGGCTAGCGGTTCCTGCATAGATACGCAGTATTTT
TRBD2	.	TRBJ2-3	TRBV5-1	CASSWGGRNTDTQYF	TGCGCCAGCAGTTGGGGGGGTCGGAACACAGATACGCAGTATTTT
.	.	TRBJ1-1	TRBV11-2	CASSLERQGSEAFF	TGTGCCAGCAGCTTAGAGCGTCAGGGGAGTGAAGCTTTCTTT
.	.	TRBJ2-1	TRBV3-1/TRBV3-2	CASSHWVLESSYNEQFF	TGTGCCAGCAGCCATTGGGTGTTGGAGAGCTCCTACAATGAGCAGTTCTTC
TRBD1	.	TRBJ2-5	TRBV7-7	CASSLDIRQGAETQYF	TGTGCTAGCAGCTTAGATATAAGACAGGGGGCCGAGACCCAGTACTTC
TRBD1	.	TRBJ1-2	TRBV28	CASSLPYRTGDNYGYTF	TGTGCCAGCAGTTTACCCTACAGGACAGGGGACAACTATGGCTACACCTTC
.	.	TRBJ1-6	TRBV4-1	CASSQQEQGLWSPLHF	TGCGCCAGCAGCCAGCAGGAGCAGGGGTTATGGTCACCCCTCCACTTT
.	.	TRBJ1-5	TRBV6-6	CASSYGRYNQPQHF	TGTGCCAGCAGTTACGGCAGATACAATCAGCCCCAGCATTTT
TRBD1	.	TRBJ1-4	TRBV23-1	CASSQSRTGVEKLFF	TGCGCCAGCAGTCAATCGCGGACAGGTGTCGAAAAACTGTTTTTT
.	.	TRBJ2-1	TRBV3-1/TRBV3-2	CASSQGARQYNEQFF	TGTGCCAGCAGCCAAGGAGCCCGACAGTACAATGAGCAGTTCTTC
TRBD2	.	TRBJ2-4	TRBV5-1	CASSLGLTGGANIQYF	TGCGCCAGCAGCTTGGGGCTAACGGGAGGGGCGAACATTCAGTACTTC
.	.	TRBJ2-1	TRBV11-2	CASRPTFGGAGEQFF	TGTGCCAGCAGACCAACCTTTGGGGGGGCCGGCGAGCAGTTCTTC
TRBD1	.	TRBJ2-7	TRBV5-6	CASSLDSTGSYEQYF	TGTGCCAGCAGCTTGGATTCGACAGGGAGCTACGAGCAGTACTTC
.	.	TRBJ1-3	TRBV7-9	CASKDTSISGNTIYF	TGTGCCAGTAAAGACACCTCGATCTCTGGAAACACCATATATTTT
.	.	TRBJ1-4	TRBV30	CAWSVIGGGDEKLFF	TGTGCCTGGAGTGTAATAGGAGGCGGGGATGAAAAACTGTTTTTT
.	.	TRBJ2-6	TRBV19	CASSNQGGPGANVLTF	TGTGCCAGTAGTAATCAGGGGGGCCCCGGGGCCAACGTCCTGACTTTC
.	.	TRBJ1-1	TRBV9	CASSVANTGTEAFF	TGTGCCAGCAGCGTAGCTAACACGGGGACTGAAGCTTTCTTT
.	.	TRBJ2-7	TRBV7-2	CASSLAGVWRGSYEQYF	TGTGCCAGCAGCTTAGCTGGGGTATGGCGGGGCTCCTACGAGCAGTACTTC
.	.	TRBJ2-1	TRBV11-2	CASSLDSVGEQFF	TGTGCCAGCAGCCTCGACTCCGTGGGTGAGCAGTTCTTC
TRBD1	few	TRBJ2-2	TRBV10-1	CASSDPTGVTGELFF	TGCGCCAGCAGTGACCCCACAGGGGTTACCGGGGAGCTGTTTTTT
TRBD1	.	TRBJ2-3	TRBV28	CASSNRGQGRADTQYF	TGTGCCAGCAGTAATAGGGGACAGGGAAGAGCAGATACGCAGTATTTT
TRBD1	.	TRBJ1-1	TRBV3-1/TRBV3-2	CASTRQGGGAEAFF	TGTGCCAGCACCCGACAGGGGGGAGGCGCTGAAGCTTTCTTT
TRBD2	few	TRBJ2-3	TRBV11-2	CASSPLSGGGGGTDTQYF	TGTGCCAGCAGTCCTCTTAGCGGGGGCGGGGGGGGCACAGATACGCAGTATTTT
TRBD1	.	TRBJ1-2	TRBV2	CASSDRDRGNYGYTF	TGTGCCAGCAGTGACAGGGACAGGGGAAACTATGGCTACACCTTC
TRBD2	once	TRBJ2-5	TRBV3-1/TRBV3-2	CASSQGGETQYF	TGTGCCAGCAGCCAGGGGGGGGAGACCCAGTACTTC
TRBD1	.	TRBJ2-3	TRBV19	CASSMPAGGLGDTQYF	TGTGCCAGTAGTATGCCAGCAGGGGGCCTAGGGGATACGCAGTATTTT